The 27 T cell receptor beta chains below all came from one sample that was sequenced in a study of preoperative IRX-2 immunotherapy in early breast cancer. Profiling relied on immunoSEQ multiplex PCR, and the TCRdb table lists in-frame clones only, not all of them. This sample has 35,000 to 50,000 clones; approximately 94% occur once, and the top ten carry over 1.5%. Noted treatment: preoperative locoregional IRX-2 cytokine immunotherapy. Material: tumor tissue, obtained after IRX-2 immunotherapy. Every receptor here comes from a human donor with breast cancer.

This sequence joins TRBV6-5 and TRBJ2-1; either TRBD1 or TRBD2 may fit D (6 bases each). CDR1 and CDR2 from the germline V gene are MNHEY and SVGAGI. The CDR3 loop spans 14 amino acids. V was cut by 7 bases and J by 6 bases, with 16 bases left in between. The CDR3 reads CASTGGLSSNEQFF. DNA of the CDR3: TGTGCCAGCACTGGGGGGCTGTCGTCCAATGAGCAGTTCTTC.

V is TRBV5-6 and J is TRBJ1-2, with 8 positions matching TRBD1. After removal of 5 bases from V and 6 bases from J, the junction contained 6 bases not matched to a gene. Looked up from germline, CDR1 is SGHDT and CDR2 is YYEEEE. This CDR3 is built from 13 residues. The CDR3 region has the DNA TGTGCCAGCAGGAAGACAGGGGCCCATGGCTACACCTTC. The encoded protein is CASRKTGAHGYTF.

The chain employs TRBV5-4 and TRBJ2-2; 9 nucleotides line up with TRBD2. The CDR3 is 16 amino acids. Germline lookup yields CDR1 SGHNT and CDR2 YYREEE (reference sequence). The J segment lost 4 bases and the V segment lost 3 bases, leaving 7 bases of the junction unmatched. The chain's CDR3 is CASSSGTSYFTGELFF. The DNA of the CDR3 is TGTGCCAGCAGCTCCGGGACTAGCTACTTCACCGGGGAGCTGTTTTTT.

This chain uses TRBV18 with TRBJ1-1; TRBD1 matches 9 bases. The CDR3 is made up of 14 amino acids. With V trimmed by 1 base and J by 4 bases, 1 base remained unmatched. Germline assignment: CDR1 KGHSH and CDR2 LQKENI. The CDR3 DNA sequence: TGTGCCAGCTCACCACTGACAGGGGGCACTGAAGCTTTCTTT. It is translated as CASSPLTGGTEAFF.

This chain uses TRBV5-5 with TRBJ1-4, with 7 bases lining up with TRBD1. CDR1 is SGHKS, CDR2 YYEKEE, per germline (reference sequence). The ends lost 4 bases at V and 4 bases at J; junction bases unmatched: 4. The CDR3 spans 14 residues. The CDR3 protein is CASSRGQNNEKLFF. For the CDR3, the DNA is TGTGCCAGCAGCCGGGGACAGAATAATGAAAAACTGTTTTTT. Full variable domain (remainder filled in from reference TRBV5-5 and TRBJ1-4): DAGVTQSPTHLIKTRGQQVTLRCSPISGHKSVSWYQQVLGQGPQFIFQYYEKEERGRGNFPDRFSARQFPNYSSELNVNALLLGDSALYLCASSRGQNNEKLFFGSGTQLSVL.

This clone showed up just once. This chain connects TRBV18 to TRBJ1-2, with D unclear. Germline V gives CDR1 KGHSH, CDR2 LQKENI. Trimming stripped 3 bases from V and 8 bases from J, with 13 bases between. This CDR3 region has 13 residues. Here the CDR3 reads CASSPVRSEGYTF. For the CDR3, the DNA is TGTGCCAGCTCACCGGTTCGCAGTGAGGGCTACACCTTC.

The CDR3 sequence is CSARSGSAEAFF. The CDR3 DNA reads TGCAGCGCCCGATCGGGGAGTGCTGAAGCTTTCTTT. V and J are TRBV29-1 and TRBJ1-1; no firm D call. Trimming stripped 7 bases from V and 6 bases from J, with 15 bases between. The CDR3 contains 12 residues. The germline V gene encodes CDR1 SQVTM and CDR2 ANQGSEA.

V is TRBV11-2 and J is TRBJ2-7; a possible D gene is TRBD1 (6 bases). The CDR3 length is 15 residues. Trimming removed 4 bases from V and 6 bases from J, with 19 bases in between. Germline CDR1 and CDR2: SGHAT and FQNNGV. The CDR3 protein is CASSSPGARGAEQYF. CDR3 in DNA: TGTGCCAGCAGCTCCCCAGGGGCGAGGGGCGCCGAGCAGTACTTC.

This clone has just one count. The genes are TRBV5-6 and TRBJ2-3, with D perhaps TRBD1 or TRBD2 (5 bases each). This CDR3 spans 17 amino acids. V was clipped by 3 bases and J by 4 bases, with 21 bases between them. CDR1 is SGHDT, CDR2 YYEEEE, per germline. The DNA of the CDR3 is TGTGCCAGCAGCTCCTATGCAGGGACCTCAGGCGCAGATACGCAGTATTTT. This gives the protein CASSSYAGTSGADTQYF.

This clone came up once. J is TRBJ2-1 and V is TRBV6-6; D may match TRBD1 or TRBD2 (6 bases each). Looked up from germline, CDR1 is MNHNY and CDR2 is SVGAGI (reference sequence). Trimming cost V 4 bases and J 2 bases, with 15 bases left between them. This CDR3 spans 16 amino acids. DNA of the CDR3: TGTGCCAGCAGTTTCGGGGGCATGGGACCCTACAATGAGCAGTTCTTC. Its translation: CASSFGGMGPYNEQFF.

The chain employs TRBV6-5 and TRBJ2-7; 7 positions agree with TRBD1. With 6 bases clipped from V and 3 bases from J, the junction kept 8 bases outside the gene matches. CDR1 and CDR2 (germline): MNHEY, SVGAGI. The CDR3 is 14 residues long. The CDR3 region has the DNA TGTGCCAGCAGAGAACAGGGGAAAAACTACGAGCAGTACTTC. This sequence encodes CASREQGKNYEQYF.

This clone was recorded a few times. The rearrangement uses TRBV7-3 and TRBJ1-1, with D perhaps TRBD1 (5 bases). The CDR3 loop spans 13 amino acids. Germline loops: CDR1 SGHTA, CDR2 FQGTGA. V lost 2 bases and J 3 bases, leaving 7 bases between the germline ends. Here the CDR3 reads CASSLQGYTEAFF. The CDR3 region has the DNA TGTGCCAGCAGCTTACAGGGTTACACTGAAGCTTTCTTT.

The chain combines TRBV7-3 with TRBJ2-1; 13 bases agree with TRBD2. The trim removed 1 base at V and 4 bases at J, leaving 10 bases unmatched. The CDR3 contains 19 residues. CDR1 is SGHTA and CDR2 is FQGTGA in the germline V gene. The CDR3 sequence is CASSLREWTSGSPYNEQFF. CDR3 nucleotide sequence: TGTGCCAGCAGCTTAAGGGAGTGGACTAGCGGGAGCCCATACAATGAGCAGTTCTTC.

The genes are TRBV29-1 and TRBJ1-1; D gene unclear. The V gene lost 6 bases and the J gene lost 7 bases, with 12 bases spanning the gap. CDR3 size: 11 residues. Germline CDR1 SQVTM, CDR2 ANQGSEA. The CDR3 is CSVAGVREAFF. DNA for the CDR3: TGCAGCGTGGCGGGCGTCCGTGAAGCTTTCTTT.

This sequence joins TRBV27 and TRBJ2-1; tentatively, D is TRBD1 or TRBD2 (5 bases each). CDR1 MNHEY and CDR2 SMNVEV come from the germline V gene (reference sequence). V gave up 5 bases and J gave up 0 bases, with 11 bases separating them. The CDR3 covers 15 residues. The CDR3 DNA follows: TGTGCCAGCAGTACCCCGGGGCCCTCCTACAATGAGCAGTTCTTC. The encoded protein is CASSTPGPSYNEQFF.

CDR3 sequence (DNA): TGTGCCATACCGGGACAGATTAACTATGGCTACACCTTC. It specifies CAIPGQINYGYTF. The gene calls are TRBV6-1 and TRBJ1-2; 7 nucleotides align to TRBD1. CDR1 is MNHNS, CDR2 SASEGT, per germline. V lost 10 bases and J lost 1; bases outside the gene matches: 6. The CDR3 extends over 13 amino acids.

The chain links TRBV4-1 to TRBJ1-1, with D maybe TRBD1 (6 bases). Trimming shortened V by 2 bases and J by 6 bases, and 13 bases separated the two germline ends. Germline assignment: CDR1 MGHRA and CDR2 YSYEKL. The CDR3 extends over 14 amino acids. CDR3 sequence reads: CASSQYRERAEAFF. The CDR3 coding sequence is TGCGCCAGCAGCCAATACAGGGAACGCGCTGAAGCTTTCTTT.

CDR3 loop: CASSARRLSGNTIYF. The CDR3 nucleotides are TGTGCCAGCAGTGCCCGGCGGCTCTCTGGAAACACCATATATTTT. The rearrangement links TRBV6-1 to TRBJ1-3, with D uncertain. CDR3 size: 15 residues. Trimming left V 4 bases short and J 0 bases short, with 10 bases between. CDR1 is MNHNS, CDR2 SASEGT, per germline.

This clone has a single count. This chain connects TRBV27 to TRBJ2-7; the D is unclear. V lost 4 bases to trimming and J lost 7 bases, with 8 bases between them. The CDR3 loop spans 11 amino acids. The germline V gene encodes CDR1 MNHEY and CDR2 SMNVEV (reference sequence). The CDR3: CASSSQVEQYF. The CDR3 coding sequence is TGTGCCAGCAGTTCCCAGGTGGAGCAGTACTTC.

The chain is built from TRBV11-2 and TRBJ2-7; D possibly corresponds to TRBD1 (5 bases). The CDR3 contains 15 residues. The V end was cut by 5 bases, the J end by 0 bases, with 14 bases between. From germline, CDR1 is SGHAT and CDR2 FQNNGV. The CDR3 protein is CASSLMDISSYEQYF. Written as DNA, the CDR3 is TGTGCCAGCAGCCTCATGGACATAAGCTCCTACGAGCAGTACTTC. Full variable domain (remainder filled in from reference TRBV11-2 and TRBJ2-7): EAGVAQSPRYKIIEKRQSVAFWCNPISGHATLYWYQQILGQGPKLLIQFQNNGVVDDSQLPKDRFSAERLKGVDSTLKIQPAKLEDSAVYLCASSLMDISSYEQYFGPGTRLTVT.

This rearrangement joins TRBV4-1 to TRBJ2-5, with D possibly matching TRBD1 (6 bases). The J call may be incorrect, as the DNA end agrees better with TRBJ2-7. The CDR3 is 15 residues long. Per germline, CDR1 MGHRA and CDR2 YSYEKL. In nucleotides, the CDR3 is TGCGCCAGCAGCCACCCGGGACAAAAGAACTACGAGCAGTACTTC. This gives the protein CASSHPGQKNYEQYF.

CDR3 in amino acids: CASSQALLAGAYEQYF. The DNA of the CDR3 is TGCGCCAGCAGCCAAGCCCTACTAGCGGGAGCCTACGAGCAGTACTTC. This chain joins TRBV4-3 and TRBJ2-7, with 11 nucleotides matching TRBD2. Germline loops: CDR1 LGHNA, CDR2 YSLEER. The CDR3 totals 16 residues. V lost 1 base and J lost 2; bases outside the gene matches: 4.

This clone has only one observation. V usage is TRBV7-2 and J usage is TRBJ2-5, with D perhaps given as TRBD1 or TRBD2 (6 bases each). V was trimmed by 6 bases and J by 0 bases, leaving 11 bases between them. The CDR3 has 14 amino acids. Germline V gives CDR1 SGHTA, CDR2 FQGNSA. The CDR3 nucleotides are TGTGCCAGCAGGCGAGGGGGGAACCAAGAGACCCAGTACTTC. It codes for CASRRGGNQETQYF. Full variable domain (rest looked up from reference TRBV7-2 and TRBJ2-5): GAGVSQSPSNKVTEKGKDVELRCDPISGHTALYWYRQSLGQGLEFLIYFQGNSAPDKSGLPSDRFSAERTGGSVSTLTIQRTQQEDSAVYLCASRRGGNQETQYFGPGTRLLVL.

The chain recombines TRBV28 with TRBJ1-1; D possibly corresponds to TRBD1 (5 bases). V dropped 6 bases and J dropped 1 base, with 24 bases sitting between them. Germline values: CDR1 MDHEN, CDR2 SYDVKM. The CDR3 length is 18 residues. CDR3 nucleotide sequence: TGTGCCAGCAGCCTCGGATTTTTCTCGGCAGGGACGAACACTGAAGCTTTCTTT. Protein: CASSLGFFSAGTNTEAFF.

This clone appeared a single time. The CDR3 coding sequence is TGCGCCAGCAGCTCCCCTAACAGGGGCGGTACGCAGTATTTT. Encoded protein: CASSSPNRGGTQYF. The V call is TRBV5-1, the J call TRBJ2-3; 7 nucleotides align to TRBD1. CDR3 length equals 14 residues. CDR1 is SGHRS, CDR2 YFSETQ, per germline. J was trimmed by 8 bases and V by 3 bases; bases with no gene match: 9.

This clone was counted a few times. The chain is built from TRBV5-1 and TRBJ2-1, with 8 bases fitting TRBD1. The CDR3 contains 16 residues. Per germline, CDR1 SGHRS and CDR2 YFSETQ. V lost 4 bases, J lost 8 bases, and 14 bases stayed unmatched. For the CDR3, the DNA is TGCGCCAGCAGCATATGGACAGGGTCGACAGTCTATGAGCAGTTCTTC. Translation gives CASSIWTGSTVYEQFF.

This rearrangement joins TRBV7-8 to TRBJ2-7, with 7 nucleotides matching TRBD1. The CDR3 spans 15 residues. V gave up 5 bases and J gave up 3 bases; unmatched junction bases: 10. CDR1 and CDR2 (germline): SGHVS, FQNEAQ. The CDR3 coding sequence is TGTGCCAGCAGCCCACTTTGGGACAGCCTCTACGAGCAGTACTTC. Translating it yields CASSPLWDSLYEQYF. Combining the CDR3 with reference TRBV7-8 and TRBJ2-7 gives the whole variable domain GAGVSQSPRYKVAKRGQDVALRCDPISGHVSLFWYQQALGQGPEFLTYFQNEAQLDKSGLPSDRFFAERPEGSVSTLKIQRTQQEDSAVYLCASSPLWDSLYEQYFGPGTRLTVT.